The text below deals with one T cell receptor (beta chain). This sample is part of a study of blood T cell repertoires in COVID-19. Study as a whole: Acute and convalescent COVID-19 specimens originated in the United States, Italy and Spain. Sources were T cells, B-cell-depleted T cells, or PBMCs; the material itself was cDNA or gDNA.

Study processing details: Reference gene primer amplification gave nucleated cell count estimates. Using immunoSEQ multiplex PCR, the repertoire was profiled, and TCRdb retains in-frame clones only, with some absent. V, J and clone size reflect that table, while D and trimming were determined from the DNA. The table has about 220,000 clones, around 85% seen once. With 6 bases removed from V and 2 bases from J, the gap between germline ends came to 16 bases. CDR1 is SGHRS, CDR2 YFSETQ, per germline. This CDR3 contains 15 residues. Material for sequencing was peripheral blood. The V and J genes are TRBV5-1 and TRBJ2-3; the D is unclear. The TCR originated in a human donor in a cohort sampled during active COVID-19. CDR3 nucleotides: TGCGCCAGCAAATTTGGCGGAGCTATCACAGATACGCAGTATTTT. Translation: CASKFGGAITDTQYF.